Below, 30 T cell receptor beta chains from the same sample are listed, as sequenced in a study of cytotoxic CD8 clonotypes in ibrutinib-treated CLL. The protocol was immunoSEQ multiplex PCR, while the TCRdb copy is restricted to in-frame clones and leaves out a portion. The sample shows approximately 92,000 clones, approximately 77% of them seen only once. This specimen consisted of PBMCs, obtained after 24 months of ibrutinib treatment. These receptors all come from a human donor with chronic lymphocytic leukemia.

There are a few counts of this clone. V usage is TRBV19 and J usage is TRBJ1-5; 10 bases map to TRBD1. Germline V lookup: CDR1 LNHDA, CDR2 SQIVND (reference sequence). With V trimmed by 4 bases and J by 4 bases, 4 bases remained unmatched. The CDR3 is made up of 15 amino acids. This CDR3 is CASSTDRGSNQPQHF. DNA of the CDR3: TGTGCCAGTAGTACGGACAGGGGGTCTAATCAGCCCCAGCATTTT.

The rearrangement uses TRBV27 and TRBJ1-1; 8 bases are a match to TRBD1. Germline values: CDR1 MNHEY, CDR2 SMNVEV (reference sequence). V was pared by 6 bases and J by 3 bases, with 6 bases of the junction left unmatched. This CDR3 spans 14 amino acids. The CDR3 sequence is CASSGQGTYTEAFF. CDR3 DNA: TGTGCCAGCAGCGGACAGGGAACGTACACTGAAGCTTTCTTT.

The rearrangement joins TRBV18 to TRBJ2-2; TRBD2 matches at 8 bases. Germline V CDR1 and CDR2: KGHSH, LQKENI. The CDR3 runs 16 residues. V shed 0 bases, J shed 2 bases, and the junction held 2 bases outside the gene matches. CDR3 region: CASSPPSGGNTGELFF. The CDR3 nucleotides are TGTGCCAGCTCACCACCGAGCGGGGGAAACACCGGGGAGCTGTTTTTT.

This rearrangement joins TRBV18 to TRBJ2-7, with TRBD2 matching 10 bases. After removal of 6 bases from V and 3 bases from J, the junction contained 8 bases not matched to a gene. This CDR3 has 15 amino acids. Germline V gene data show CDR1 as KGHSH and CDR2 as LQKENI. This chain's CDR3 is CASSTGTSVIYEQYF. In DNA, the CDR3 is TGTGCCAGCTCCACAGGGACTAGCGTCATCTACGAGCAGTACTTC.

The chain carries TRBV28 and TRBJ2-5, with TRBD2 as a possible D gene (5 bases). Germline V gene lookup returns CDR1 MDHEN and CDR2 SYDVKM. Trimming took 4 bases from V and 4 from J, leaving 10 bases between them. The CDR3 sequence is 13 residues long. The CDR3 sequence is CASSSTSRETQYF. The CDR3 DNA is TGTGCCAGCAGTTCTACTAGTAGAGAGACCCAGTACTTC.

The chain links TRBV28 to TRBJ2-5; D might be TRBD2 (5 bases). The germline V gene has CDR1 MDHEN and CDR2 SYDVKM. The CDR3 length is 14 residues. Trimming took 7 bases from V and 2 from J, leaving 14 bases between them. The CDR3 protein is CASTRSGLQETQYF. The CDR3 DNA is TGTGCCAGCACCCGATCGGGGTTACAAGAGACCCAGTACTTC.

This chain uses TRBV6-5 with TRBJ2-3; 7 nucleotides match TRBD1. V shed 6 bases, J shed 6 bases, and the junction held 12 bases outside the gene matches. The CDR3 covers 15 residues. Per the germline V gene, CDR1 is MNHEY and CDR2 is SVGAGI. CDR3 in DNA: TGTGCCAGCAGAAGACATAAAGGGGGCCCGGATACGCAGTATTTT. It is translated as CASRRHKGGPDTQYF.

The chain employs TRBV4-3 and TRBJ2-1, with D possibly being TRBD1 or TRBD2 (5 bases each). This CDR3 comprises 15 residues. V lost 1 base, J lost 8 bases, and 15 bases lay in between. From germline, CDR1 is LGHNA and CDR2 YSLEER. CDR3 amino acids: CASSQGGGNGHEQFF. For the CDR3, the DNA is TGCGCCAGCAGCCAAGGTGGGGGTAATGGGCATGAGCAGTTCTTC.

This chain connects TRBV18 to TRBJ1-1; TRBD1 might be the D (5 bases). The CDR3 has 13 residues. V was shortened by 2 bases and J by 10 bases, with 14 bases between the two germline ends. CDR1 KGHSH and CDR2 LQKENI come from the germline V gene. For the CDR3, the DNA is TGTGCCAGCTCACCAAGGGGAAGGGAGGGAGCTTTCTTT. It yields the protein CASSPRGREGAFF.

This CDR3 is CASSSRGYEQYF. The CDR3 DNA follows: TGTGCCAGCAGCTCGAGGGGATACGAGCAGTACTTC. The rearrangement links TRBV11-2 to TRBJ2-7, with D perhaps being TRBD1 or TRBD2 (5 bases each). The germline gives CDR1 SGHAT, CDR2 FQNNGV. Between the trimmed V and J ends, which lost 4 bases and 4 bases, there was a span of 8 bases. The CDR3 contains 12 residues.

J is TRBJ2-7 and V is TRBV11-2, with D uncertain. This CDR3 is 12 amino acids long. V shed 7 bases and J shed 1 base, with 8 bases lying between them. Germline V gene data show CDR1 as SGHAT and CDR2 as FQNNGV. The CDR3 DNA follows: TGTGCCAGCACCCCACTTTCCTACGAGCAGTACTTC. Translated: CASTPLSYEQYF.

The gene calls are TRBV30 and TRBJ2-7, with 7 bases fitting TRBD2. The junction had 10 bases not matched to a gene; V was cut back by 2 bases and J by 6 bases. This CDR3 is 14 amino acids long. The germline CDR1 and CDR2 sequences are GTSNPN and SVGIG (reference sequence). CDR3 DNA: TGTGCCTGGAGTCGTCCCGGGACTAATTCCGAGCAGTACTTC. It translates to CAWSRPGTNSEQYF. Using reference TRBV30 and TRBJ2-7 for the parts outside the CDR3, the full variable domain is SQTIHQWPATLVQPVGSPLSLECTVEGTSNPNLYWYRQAAGRGLQLLFYSVGIGQISSEVPQNLSASRPQDRQFILSSKKLLLSDSGFYLCAWSRPGTNSEQYFGPGTRLTVT.

The chain couples TRBV11-2 to TRBJ2-7; 10 bases match TRBD2. With V trimmed by 5 bases and J by 2 bases, 6 bases remained unmatched. The CDR3 is made up of 15 amino acids. The germline V gene has CDR1 SGHAT and CDR2 FQNNGV. DNA for the CDR3: TGTGCCAGCAGCCCCAGGACTAGCGGACCCTACGAGCAGTACTTC. This codes for CASSPRTSGPYEQYF.

This chain joins TRBV6-5 and TRBJ2-7, with 8 bases aligning to TRBD1. Germline trimming cut 5 bases from V and 1 base from J; bases unmatched to any gene: 4. This CDR3 spans 14 amino acids. Germline CDR1 is MNHEY and CDR2 is SVGAGI. DNA for the CDR3: TGTGCCAGCAGTCAAAGACAGGGGTCCTACGAGCAGTACTTC. Protein sequence: CASSQRQGSYEQYF.

The V call is TRBV6-5, the J call TRBJ1-1; D is unresolved. Germline assignment: CDR1 MNHEY and CDR2 SVGAGI. The germline V and J ends were trimmed by 6 bases and 1 base, with 9 bases remaining between them. The CDR3 has 13 amino acids. CDR3 in amino acids: CASRLQTNTEAFF. DNA of the CDR3: TGTGCCAGCAGATTACAGACGAACACTGAAGCTTTCTTT.

The chain uses TRBV2 and TRBJ2-1; D gene unclear. Trimming removed 4 bases from V and 5 bases from J, with 3 bases in between. Germline V lookup: CDR1 SNHLY, CDR2 FYNNEI. The CDR3 is made up of 11 amino acids. The CDR3 region has the DNA TGTGCCAGCAGTGTAGACAATGAGCAGTTCTTC. It specifies CASSVDNEQFF.

This sequence joins TRBV7-9 and TRBJ1-4; D not resolved. This CDR3 region has 14 residues. The germline CDR1 and CDR2 sequences are SEHNR and FQNEAQ (reference sequence). With 7 bases removed from V and 4 bases from J, the gap between germline ends came to 13 bases. CDR3 in DNA: TGTGCCAGCACCCCGGCCGGGTTTAATGAAAAACTGTTTTTT. This codes for CASTPAGFNEKLFF. Combining the CDR3 with reference TRBV7-9 and TRBJ1-4 gives the whole variable domain DTGVSQNPRHKITKRGQNVTFRCDPISEHNRLYWYRQTLGQGPEFLTYFQNEAQLEKSRLLSDRFSAERPKGSFSTLEIQRTEQGDSAMYLCASTPAGFNEKLFFGSGTQLSVL.

The chain has TRBV18 and TRBJ2-6; D remains unclear. The CDR3 consists of 11 residues. V was pared by 2 bases and J by 11 bases, with 4 bases between. Germline V gene lookup returns CDR1 KGHSH and CDR2 LQKENI. The DNA for the CDR3 is TGTGCCAGCTCACCAGGCTACGTCCTGACTTTC. It is translated as CASSPGYVLTF. Looking up the rest from reference TRBV18 and TRBJ2-6 gives the full variable domain: NAGVMQNPRHLVRRRGQEARLRCSPMKGHSHVYWYRQLPEEGLKFMVYLQKENIIDESGMPKERFSAEFPKEGPSILRIQQVVRGDSAAYFCASSPGYVLTFGAGSRLTVL.

The chain employs TRBV4-2 and TRBJ2-7; maybe TRBD1 (6 bases). The CDR3 consists of 17 residues. Germline CDR1 LGHNA, CDR2 YNFKEQ. Between the trimmed V and J ends, which lost 0 bases and 2 bases, there was a span of 17 bases. CDR3 amino acids: CASSQDFSHRAPYEQYF. In nucleotides, the CDR3 is TGTGCCAGCAGCCAAGATTTCTCCCACAGGGCCCCCTACGAGCAGTACTTC.

This chain links TRBV29-1 with TRBJ1-4; D call uncertain. The CDR3 contains 11 residues. The V gene lost 2 bases and the J gene lost 8 bases, with 6 bases spanning the gap. Germline V gene sequence: CDR1 SQVTM, CDR2 ANQGSEA. CDR3 nucleotides: TGCAGCGTTGAAAACCGGGAAAAACTGTTTTTT. This codes for CSVENREKLFF. Drawing the rest from reference TRBV29-1 and TRBJ1-4, the complete variable domain is SAVISQKPSRDICQRGTSLTIQCQVDSQVTMMFWYRQQPGQSLTLIATANQGSEATYESGFVIDKFPISRPNLTFSTLTVSNMSPEDSSIYLCSVENREKLFFGSGTQLSVL.

This clone was seen a single time. The rearrangement joins TRBV7-8 to TRBJ2-7; TRBD1 matches at 8 bases. Germline CDR1 is SGHVS and CDR2 is FQNEAQ. CDR3 length: 14 amino acids. After removal of 5 bases from V and 4 bases from J, the junction contained 7 bases not matched to a gene. Here the CDR3 reads CASSPGQGFYEQYF. The DNA for the CDR3 is TGTGCCAGCAGCCCCGGACAGGGATTTTACGAGCAGTACTTC.

This clone was seen a few times. The rearrangement joins TRBV7-6 to TRBJ2-7; TRBD2 agrees at 11 bases. This CDR3 is 15 amino acids long. Germline V gene lookup returns CDR1 SGHVS and CDR2 FNYEAQ. The V gene end was trimmed by 4 bases and the J gene end by 6 bases; junction bases not matched to a gene: 8. The CDR3 loop reads CASSYTSGSSSEQYF. The CDR3 nucleotides read TGTGCCAGCAGCTATACTAGCGGGAGTTCGAGCGAGCAGTACTTC. The whole variable domain, remainder taken from reference TRBV7-6 and TRBJ2-7, is GAGVSQSPRYKVTKRGQDVALRCDPISGHVSLYWYRQALGQGPEFLTYFNYEAQQDKSGLPNDRFSAERPEGSISTLTIQRTEQRDSAMYRCASSYTSGSSSEQYFGPGTRLTVT.

This chain joins TRBV6-1 and TRBJ1-1, with D maybe TRBD1 (6 bases). Germline V gives CDR1 MNHNS, CDR2 SASEGT. With 1 base removed from V and 1 base from J, the gap between germline ends came to 19 bases. This CDR3 has 18 amino acids. As DNA, the CDR3 is TGTGCCAGCAGTGAAGGGGTCACCAGGGGCCACAAGAACACTGAAGCTTTCTTT. Translating it yields CASSEGVTRGHKNTEAFF.

This clone was seen a handful of times. V gene TRBV19 combines with J gene TRBJ2-7; TRBD2 aligns across 8 bases. The CDR3 length is 12 residues. V was clipped by 5 bases and J by 6 bases; unmatched bases: 3. CDR1 and CDR2 from the germline V gene are LNHDA and SQIVND (reference sequence). The CDR3 region is CASSRSGIEQYF. CDR3 bases: TGTGCCAGTAGTCGTAGCGGGATCGAGCAGTACTTC.

This sequence joins TRBV4-3 and TRBJ1-3; D gene unclear. The CDR3 has 15 amino acids. Germline values: CDR1 LGHNA, CDR2 YSLEER. V lost 4 bases and J lost 4, with 14 bases in between. CDR3 in DNA: TGCGCCAGCAGCCTCGCGACATATCCCGGAAACACCATATATTTT. The encoded protein is CASSLATYPGNTIYF.

The rearrangement links TRBV5-1 to TRBJ2-1; 11 bases fit TRBD2. J gave up 12 bases and V 3 bases, and 5 bases lay outside the gene matches. The CDR3 is made up of 13 amino acids. In germline, CDR1 is SGHRS, CDR2 YFSETQ. Here the CDR3 DNA reads TGCGCCAGCAGCTCGGGACTAGCGGTTGTGCAGTTCTTC. Translated: CASSSGLAVVQFF.

This chain links TRBV19 with TRBJ2-3; D is uncertain. V shed 5 bases and J shed 7 bases, with 16 bases lying between them. CDR3 length equals 14 residues. Looked up from germline, CDR1 is LNHDA and CDR2 is SQIVND (reference sequence). The CDR3 nucleotides read TGTGCCAGTAGTCGAGTGCCGGACCAGAATACGCAGTATTTT. Translation: CASSRVPDQNTQYF. Drawing the rest from reference TRBV19 and TRBJ2-3, the complete variable domain is DGGITQSPKYLFRKEGQNVTLSCEQNLNHDAMYWYRQDPGQGLRLIYYSQIVNDFQKGDIAEGYSVSREKKESFPLTVTSAQKNPTAFYLCASSRVPDQNTQYFGPGTRLTVL.

This clone has more than one count but fewer than ten. V and J are TRBV4-1 and TRBJ2-7, with 10 positions matching TRBD2. The CDR3 has 16 amino acids. V dropped 0 bases and J dropped 3; count of bases not matched to a gene: 5. CDR1 MGHRA and CDR2 YSYEKL come from the germline V gene. The CDR3 DNA follows: TGCGCCAGCAGCCAAGAACTAGCGGGATCCTTCTACGAGCAGTACTTC. It encodes CASSQELAGSFYEQYF.

The chain is built from TRBV6-1 and TRBJ1-3; D ambiguous. CDR1 and CDR2 (germline): MNHNS, SASEGT. V was cut by 2 bases and J by 7 bases, with 15 bases left in between. The CDR3 length is 15 residues. CDR3 bases: TGTGCCAGCAGTGAACCAACGGGGATGTCGAACACCATATATTTT. Encoded protein: CASSEPTGMSNTIYF.

The chain uses TRBV5-1 and TRBJ2-7; D is unresolved. V shed 5 bases and J shed 0 bases, with 9 bases lying between them. From germline, CDR1 is SGHRS and CDR2 YFSETQ. The CDR3 has 13 amino acids. The CDR3 nucleotides are TGCGCCAGCAGAGATCGGCCCTCCTACGAGCAGTACTTC. As protein: CASRDRPSYEQYF.